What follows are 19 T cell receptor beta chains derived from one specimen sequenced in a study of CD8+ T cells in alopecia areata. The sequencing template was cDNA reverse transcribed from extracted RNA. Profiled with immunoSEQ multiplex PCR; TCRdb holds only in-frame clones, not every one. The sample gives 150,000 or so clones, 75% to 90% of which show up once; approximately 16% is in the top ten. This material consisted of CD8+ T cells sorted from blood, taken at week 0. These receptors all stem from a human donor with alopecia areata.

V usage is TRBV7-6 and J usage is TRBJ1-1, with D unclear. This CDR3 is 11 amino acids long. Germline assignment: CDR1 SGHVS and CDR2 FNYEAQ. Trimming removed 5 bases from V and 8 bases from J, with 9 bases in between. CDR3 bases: TGTGCCAGCAGCGAGGGAGGGGAAGCTTTCTTT. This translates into CASSEGGEAFF.

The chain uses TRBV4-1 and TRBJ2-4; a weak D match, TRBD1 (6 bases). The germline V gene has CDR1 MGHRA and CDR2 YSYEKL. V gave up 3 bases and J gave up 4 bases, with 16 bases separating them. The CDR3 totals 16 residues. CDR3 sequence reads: CASSQRDLDRKNIQYF. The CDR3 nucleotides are TGCGCCAGCAGCCAGAGAGACCTAGACAGGAAAAACATTCAGTACTTC.

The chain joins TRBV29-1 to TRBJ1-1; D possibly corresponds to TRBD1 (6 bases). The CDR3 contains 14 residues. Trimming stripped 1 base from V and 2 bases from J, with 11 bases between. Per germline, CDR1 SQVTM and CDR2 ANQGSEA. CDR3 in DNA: TGCAGCGTTGAAGTCGCAGGGGCCAACACTGAAGCTTTCTTT. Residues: CSVEVAGANTEAFF.

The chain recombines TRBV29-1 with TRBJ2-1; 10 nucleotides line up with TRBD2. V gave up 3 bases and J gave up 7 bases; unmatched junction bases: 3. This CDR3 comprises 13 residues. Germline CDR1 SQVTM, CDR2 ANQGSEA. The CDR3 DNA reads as TGCAGCGTTGATCGTAGCGGGGGGAATGAGCAGTTCTTC. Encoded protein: CSVDRSGGNEQFF.

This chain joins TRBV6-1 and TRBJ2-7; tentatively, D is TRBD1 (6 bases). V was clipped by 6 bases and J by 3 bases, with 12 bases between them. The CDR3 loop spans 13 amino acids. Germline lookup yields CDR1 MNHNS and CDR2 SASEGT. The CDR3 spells CASRMGQDYEQYF. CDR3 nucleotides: TGTGCCAGCAGGATGGGACAAGACTACGAGCAGTACTTC.

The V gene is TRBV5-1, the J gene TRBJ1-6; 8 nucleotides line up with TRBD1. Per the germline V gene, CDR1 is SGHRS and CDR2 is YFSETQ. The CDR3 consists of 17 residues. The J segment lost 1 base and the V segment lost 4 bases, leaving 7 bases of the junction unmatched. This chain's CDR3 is CASSPTTGGSYNSPLHF. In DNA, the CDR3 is TGCGCCAGCAGCCCTACTACAGGGGGATCCTATAATTCACCCCTCCACTTT.

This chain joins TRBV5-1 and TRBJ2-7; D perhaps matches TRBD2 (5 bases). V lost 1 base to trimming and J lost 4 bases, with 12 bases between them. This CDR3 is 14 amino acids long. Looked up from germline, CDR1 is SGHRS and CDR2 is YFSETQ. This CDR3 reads CASSLMEDRYEQYF. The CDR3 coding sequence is TGCGCCAGCAGCTTGATGGAGGACCGTTACGAGCAGTACTTC.

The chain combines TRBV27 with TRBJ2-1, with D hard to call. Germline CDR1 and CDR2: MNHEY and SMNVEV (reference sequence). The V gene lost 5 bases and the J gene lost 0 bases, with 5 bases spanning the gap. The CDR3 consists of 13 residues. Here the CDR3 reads CASSLNSYNEQFF. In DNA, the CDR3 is TGTGCCAGCAGTCTAAACTCCTACAATGAGCAGTTCTTC.

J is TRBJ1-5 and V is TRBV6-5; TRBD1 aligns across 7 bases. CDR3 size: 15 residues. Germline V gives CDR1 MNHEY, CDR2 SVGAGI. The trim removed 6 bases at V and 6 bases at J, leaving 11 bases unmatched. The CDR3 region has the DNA TGTGCCAGCAGCCAGACAGGGCAGATGAGTCAGCCCCAGCATTTT. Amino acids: CASSQTGQMSQPQHF.

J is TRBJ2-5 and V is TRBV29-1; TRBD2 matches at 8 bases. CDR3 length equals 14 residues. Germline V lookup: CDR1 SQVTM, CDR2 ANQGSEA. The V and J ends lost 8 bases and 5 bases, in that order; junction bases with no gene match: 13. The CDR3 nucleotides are TGCAGCACGACCCCGGGACTAGAAACGGAGACCCAGTACTTC. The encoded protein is CSTTPGLETETQYF.

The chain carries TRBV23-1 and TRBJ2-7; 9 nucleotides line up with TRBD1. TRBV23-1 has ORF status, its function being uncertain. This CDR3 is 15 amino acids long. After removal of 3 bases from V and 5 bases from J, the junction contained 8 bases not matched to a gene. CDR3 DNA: TGCGCCAGCAGTCATCGTTCCGGGACAGGGAACGAGCAGTACTTC. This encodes CASSHRSGTGNEQYF.

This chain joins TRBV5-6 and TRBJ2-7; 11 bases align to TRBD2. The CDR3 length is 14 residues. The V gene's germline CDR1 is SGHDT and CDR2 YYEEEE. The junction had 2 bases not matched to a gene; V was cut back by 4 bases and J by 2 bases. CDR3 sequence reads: CASSETSGAYEQYF. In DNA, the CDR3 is TGTGCCAGCAGCGAGACTAGCGGGGCCTACGAGCAGTACTTC.

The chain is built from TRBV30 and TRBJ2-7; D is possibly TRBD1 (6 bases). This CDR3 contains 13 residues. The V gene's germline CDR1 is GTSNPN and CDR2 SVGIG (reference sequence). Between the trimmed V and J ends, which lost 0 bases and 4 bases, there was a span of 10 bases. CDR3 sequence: CAWSVGAAYEQYF. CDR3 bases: TGTGCCTGGAGTGTGGGGGCAGCGTACGAGCAGTACTTC.

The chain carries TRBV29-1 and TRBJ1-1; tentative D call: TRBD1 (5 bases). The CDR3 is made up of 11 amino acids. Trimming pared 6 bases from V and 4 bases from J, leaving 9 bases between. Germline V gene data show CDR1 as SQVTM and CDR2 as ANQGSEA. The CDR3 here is CSVGGATEAFF. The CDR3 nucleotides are TGCAGCGTCGGGGGAGCCACTGAAGCTTTCTTT.

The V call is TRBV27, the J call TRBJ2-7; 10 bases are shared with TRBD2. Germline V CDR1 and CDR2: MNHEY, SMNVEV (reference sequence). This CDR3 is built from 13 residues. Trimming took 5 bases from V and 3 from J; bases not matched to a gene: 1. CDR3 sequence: CASSVAGGYEQYF. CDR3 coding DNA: TGTGCCAGCAGTGTAGCGGGAGGCTACGAGCAGTACTTC.

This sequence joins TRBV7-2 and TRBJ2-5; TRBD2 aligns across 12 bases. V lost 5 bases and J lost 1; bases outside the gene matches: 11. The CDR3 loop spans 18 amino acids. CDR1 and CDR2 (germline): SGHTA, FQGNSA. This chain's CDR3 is CASSAGTSGWGVQETQYF. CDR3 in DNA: TGTGCCAGCAGCGCCGGGACTAGCGGGTGGGGGGTCCAAGAGACCCAGTACTTC.

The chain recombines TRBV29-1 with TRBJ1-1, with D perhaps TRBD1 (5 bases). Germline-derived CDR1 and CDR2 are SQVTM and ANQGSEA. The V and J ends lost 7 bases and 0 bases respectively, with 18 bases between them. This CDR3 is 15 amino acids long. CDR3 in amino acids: CSAGRPGALNTEAFF. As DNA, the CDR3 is TGCAGCGCCGGGAGACCTGGGGCTCTGAACACTGAAGCTTTCTTT.

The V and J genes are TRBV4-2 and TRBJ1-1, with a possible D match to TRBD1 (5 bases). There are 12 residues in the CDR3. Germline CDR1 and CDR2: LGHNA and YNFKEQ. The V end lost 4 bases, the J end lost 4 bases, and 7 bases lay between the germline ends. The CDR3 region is CASSRGGTEAFF. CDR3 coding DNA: TGTGCCAGCAGCCGGGGGGGCACTGAAGCTTTCTTT.

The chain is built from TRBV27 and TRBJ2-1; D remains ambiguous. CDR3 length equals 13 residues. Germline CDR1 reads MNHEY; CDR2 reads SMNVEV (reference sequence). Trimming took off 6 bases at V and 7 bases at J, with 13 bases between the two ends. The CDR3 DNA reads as TGTGCCAGCAGCTACGGCCCCAATAATGAGCAGTTCTTC. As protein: CASSYGPNNEQFF.